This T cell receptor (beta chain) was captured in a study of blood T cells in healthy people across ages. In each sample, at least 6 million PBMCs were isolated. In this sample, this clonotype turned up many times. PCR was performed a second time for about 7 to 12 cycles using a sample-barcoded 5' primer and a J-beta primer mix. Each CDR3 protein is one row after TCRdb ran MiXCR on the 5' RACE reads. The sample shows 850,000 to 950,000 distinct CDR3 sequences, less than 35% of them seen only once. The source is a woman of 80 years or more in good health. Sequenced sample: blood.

The CDR3 nucleotides are TGTGCCAGCAGCCTCGCCGGGACAACTAATGAAAAACTGTTTTTT. Its protein product is CASSLAGTTNEKLFF. The V call is TRBV7-6, the J call TRBJ1-4; D gene unclear. V lost 5 bases and J 0 bases, leaving 10 bases between the germline ends. This CDR3 has 15 amino acids. CDR1 and CDR2 from the germline V gene are SGHVS and FNYEAQ.